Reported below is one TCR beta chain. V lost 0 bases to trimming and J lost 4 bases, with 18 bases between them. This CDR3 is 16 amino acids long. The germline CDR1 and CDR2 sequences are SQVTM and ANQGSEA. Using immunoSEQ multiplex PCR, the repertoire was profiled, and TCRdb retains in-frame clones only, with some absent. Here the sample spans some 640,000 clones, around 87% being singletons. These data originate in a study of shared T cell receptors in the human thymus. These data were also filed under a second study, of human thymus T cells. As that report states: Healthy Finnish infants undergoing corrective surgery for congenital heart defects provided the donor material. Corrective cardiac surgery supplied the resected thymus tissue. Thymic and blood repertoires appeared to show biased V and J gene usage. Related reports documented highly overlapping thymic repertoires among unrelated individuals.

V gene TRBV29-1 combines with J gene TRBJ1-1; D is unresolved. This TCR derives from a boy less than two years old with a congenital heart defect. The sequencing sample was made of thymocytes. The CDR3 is CSVEEEDPRDPTEAFF. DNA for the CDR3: TGCAGCGTTGAAGAGGAAGACCCCCGGGATCCCACTGAAGCTTTCTTT.